Sequencing of this T cell receptor (beta chain) was carried out in a study of blood T cell repertoires in COVID-19. Study at large: The analysed material was cDNA or gDNA that came from T cells, B-cell-depleted T cells, or PBMCs.

Sequencing was performed with immunoSEQ multiplex PCR; in TCRdb, only in-frame clones are kept and a portion is missing. Of about 47,000 clones in the sample, around 81% are singletons; the top ten hold roughly 29%. Looked up from germline, CDR1 is SNHLY and CDR2 is FYNNEI. The CDR3 contains 14 residues. The V segment lost 4 bases and the J segment 7 bases; nucleotides outside the gene matches: 7. The chain employs TRBV2 and TRBJ2-1; 7 bases align to TRBD1. The sample taken for sequencing was peripheral blood. This TCR was recovered from a woman of 80 years or more with COVID-19, enrolled during active disease. CDR3 residues: CASSVTGVGNEQFF. For the CDR3, the DNA is TGTGCCAGCAGTGTCACAGGGGTCGGGAATGAGCAGTTCTTC.